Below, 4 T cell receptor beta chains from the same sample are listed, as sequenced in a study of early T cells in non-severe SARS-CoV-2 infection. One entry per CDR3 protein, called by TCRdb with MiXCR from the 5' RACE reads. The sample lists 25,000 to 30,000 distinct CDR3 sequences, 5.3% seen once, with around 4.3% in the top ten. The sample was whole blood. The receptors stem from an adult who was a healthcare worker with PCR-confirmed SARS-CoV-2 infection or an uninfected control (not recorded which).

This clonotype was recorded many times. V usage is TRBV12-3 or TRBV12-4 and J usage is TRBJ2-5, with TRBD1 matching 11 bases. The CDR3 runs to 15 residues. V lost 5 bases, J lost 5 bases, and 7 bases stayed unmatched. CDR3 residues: CASSPGQGGWETQYF. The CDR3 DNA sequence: TGTGCCAGCAGTCCGGGACAGGGGGGTTGGGAGACCCAGTACTTC.

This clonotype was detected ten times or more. The CDR3 spells CASSLGFSGNNEQFF. The CDR3 DNA reads as TGTGCCAGCAGCTTAGGGTTTAGCGGGAACAATGAGCAGTTCTTC. The chain carries TRBV11-2 and TRBJ2-1, with 8 nucleotides matching TRBD2. CDR1 is SGHAT, CDR2 FQNNGV, per germline. Germline trimming cut 1 base from V and 5 bases from J; bases unmatched to any gene: 4. The CDR3 spans 15 residues.

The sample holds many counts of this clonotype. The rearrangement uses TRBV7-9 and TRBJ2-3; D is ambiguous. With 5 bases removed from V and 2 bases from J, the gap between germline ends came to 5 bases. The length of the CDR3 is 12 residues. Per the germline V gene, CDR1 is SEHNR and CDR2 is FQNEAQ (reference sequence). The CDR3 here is CASSDVTDTQYF. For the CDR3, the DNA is TGTGCCAGCAGCGACGTCACAGATACGCAGTATTTT.

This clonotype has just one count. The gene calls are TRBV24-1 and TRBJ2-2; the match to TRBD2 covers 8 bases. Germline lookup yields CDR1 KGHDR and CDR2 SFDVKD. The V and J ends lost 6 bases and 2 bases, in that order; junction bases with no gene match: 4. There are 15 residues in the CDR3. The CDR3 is CATSRSGVNTGELFF. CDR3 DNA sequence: TGTGCCACCAGTCGTAGCGGGGTTAACACCGGGGAGCTGTTTTTT.